This T cell receptor beta chain is drawn from a study of blood T cell repertoires in COVID-19. Study details: Material from acute and convalescent COVID-19 was sourced from the United States, Italy and Spain. The analysed material was cDNA or gDNA that came from T cells, B-cell-depleted T cells, or PBMCs.

The CDR3 loop spans 16 amino acids. CDR1 and CDR2 from the germline V gene are MRHNA and SNTAGT. Unmatched junction bases numbered 15, after V lost 6 bases and J lost 7 bases. The authors' processing: Amplification from reference gene primers served as the basis for estimated nucleated cell counts. TCRdb's copy holds only in-frame clones and misses some; the assay was immunoSEQ multiplex PCR. V and J calls and clone size are given by that table; D and trimming were obtained from the DNA. The sample shows under 300,000 clones, around 84% of them seen only once. This sequence joins TRBV6-4 and TRBJ2-1, with TRBD2 matching 7 bases. The source material was peripheral blood. The TCR originated in a woman under 30 with acute or convalescent COVID-19. CDR3 sequence: CASSRGTTYTANEQFF. The CDR3, as DNA: TGTGCCAGCAGCCGCGGGACTACCTATACTGCAAATGAGCAGTTCTTC.